This TCR beta chain was documented in a study of OX40 agonist ivuxolimab in advanced cancers. Study in general: While on treatment, patients had intravenous ivuxolimab at 0.01 to 10 mg/kg every 2 weeks. Three partial responders included one hepatocellular carcinoma patient and two cutaneous melanoma patients.

General observations from the study: Among some nonresponders, normalized T-cell clonal expansion was also low. Determination of antigen specificity was not performed for the expanded peripheral T cells.

With respect to this clone: What it recognizes is unknown.

Trimming took 0 bases from V and 0 from J; bases not matched to a gene: 11. The CDR3 contains 19 residues. Germline V CDR1 and CDR2: SEHNR, FQNEAQ (reference sequence). Measured with immunoSEQ multiplex PCR; TCRdb has only the in-frame clones, and not every one. The data contain 65,000 to 100,000 clones, 90% of them singletons. The receptor's source is an adult with an advanced solid tumor such as melanoma, head and neck, liver or kidney cancer. The V gene is TRBV7-9, the J gene TRBJ1-3; 7 bases are shared with TRBD1. Specimen: CD4+ or CD8+ T cells sorted from blood, collected in a trial of the OX40 agonist ivuxolimab. This CDR3 is CASSLAPGTVFYSGNTIYF. The CDR3 coding sequence is TGTGCCAGCAGCTTAGCCCCCGGGACAGTTTTCTACTCTGGAAACACCATATATTTT.